The rows below give T cell receptor beta chains drawn from one sample of a study of regulatory T cells in long-lasting Graves disease. TCRdb reanalysed the multiplex PCR reads using MiXCR and keeps one entry per CDR3 protein. The profile covers roughly 470,000 distinct CDR3 sequences, with about a fifth appearing a single time and about 7.8% taken by the ten largest. The sample here was peripheral blood mononuclear cells (PBMCs), taken when the disease was refractory, from a patient treated with antithyroid drugs. The receptors shown here come from a female donor with Graves disease. Both conserved end residues are part of each CDR3. The order of the fields is V gene, clone size, J gene, D gene, CDR3 protein, CDR3 DNA. The D gene is left open where the match is weak. Only some rows state a clone size, as once, few, many or a class for expanded clones.

>TRBV25-1|few|TRBJ2-5|NA
CASSQAAGLETQYF
TGTGCCAGCAGCCAAGCGGCAGGTCTGGAGACCCAGTACTTC
>TRBV11-2|NA|TRBJ2-2|TRBD2
CASSLRTSGITGELFF
TGTGCCAGCAGCCTTCGGACTAGCGGGATCACCGGGGAGCTGTTTTTT
>TRBV20-1|NA|TRBJ2-7|TRBD2
CSAPRTSGLFYEQYF
TGCAGTGCCCCCCGGACTAGCGGGTTATTCTACGAGCAGTACTTC
>TRBV7-8|many|TRBJ1-3|NA
CASSPLGNTIYF
TGTGCCAGCAGTCCACTCGGAAACACCATATATTTT
>TRBV19|NA|TRBJ2-7|TRBD2
CASSIGPSGKNEQYF
TGTGCCAGTAGTATTGGGCCTAGCGGGAAGAACGAGCAGTACTTC
>TRBV27|few|TRBJ2-7|NA
CASIATRGSYEQYF
TGTGCCAGCATAGCTACCAGGGGCAGCTACGAGCAGTACTTC
>TRBV4-1|few|TRBJ1-4|NA
CASSHVASGGNEKLFF
TGCGCCAGCAGCCATGTCGCGTCCGGGGGGAATGAAAAACTGTTTTTT
>TRBV28|NA|TRBJ1-2|NA
CASSLGRPAYGYTF
TGTGCCAGCAGTTTGGGCCGACCCGCTTATGGCTACACCTTC
>TRBV11-2|many|TRBJ2-7|NA
CASSVRADYEQYF
TGTGCCAGCAGCGTCCGGGCCGACTACGAGCAGTACTTC
>TRBV6-1|NA|TRBJ2-7|NA
CASRPPRLEQYF
TGTGCCAGCAGACCGCCACGGTTGGAGCAGTACTTC
>TRBV20-1|NA|TRBJ2-5|NA
CSARVPARETQYF
TGCAGTGCTAGAGTTCCCGCTAGGGAGACCCAGTACTTC
>TRBV20-1|NA|TRBJ1-5|TRBD1
CSASAGTGRFQPQHF
TGCAGTGCTAGTGCCGGGACAGGGAGGTTCCAGCCCCAGCATTTT
>TRBV2|many|TRBJ2-2|NA
CASSEETVRTGELFF
TGTGCCAGCAGTGAAGAGACAGTAAGGACCGGGGAGCTGTTTTTT
>TRBV6-2/TRBV6-3|few|TRBJ1-1|NA
CASSYGPPGHDTEAFF
TGTGCCAGCAGTTACGGCCCCCCGGGACATGACACTGAAGCTTTCTTT
>TRBV29-1|NA|TRBJ1-2|NA
CSVAGTYGYTF
TGCAGCGTTGCCGGCACCTATGGCTACACCTTC
>TRBV11-2|many|TRBJ2-2|NA
CASSLRPGPGTGELFF
TGTGCCAGCAGCTTAAGGCCAGGGCCGGGCACCGGGGAGCTGTTTTTT
>TRBV19|NA|TRBJ1-2|TRBD1
CVSSIVDRGPGYTF
TGTGTCAGTAGTATAGTCGACAGGGGACCTGGCTACACCTTC
>TRBV5-1|NA|TRBJ1-1|NA
CASSWTEGRNNTEAFF
TGCGCCAGCAGCTGGACAGAGGGCCGAAACAACACTGAAGCTTTCTTT
>TRBV2|many|TRBJ1-1|NA
CASTGQGWTEAFF
TGTGCCAGCACGGGCCAGGGTTGGACTGAAGCTTTCTTT
>TRBV10-2|NA|TRBJ1-1|NA
CASSPPKNTEAFF
TGCGCCAGCAGCCCCCCGAAGAACACTGAAGCTTTCTTT
>TRBV28|NA|TRBJ2-7|TRBD2
CASSLTGLAVEQYF
TGTGCCAGCAGTTTAACCGGACTAGCGGTCGAGCAGTACTTC
>TRBV28|few|TRBJ1-5|NA
CASIRGVGQPQHF
TGTGCCAGCATCAGAGGGGTTGGTCAGCCCCAGCATTTT
>TRBV3-1|many|TRBJ2-7|TRBD1
CASSPGQGLYEQYF
TGTGCCAGCAGCCCGGGACAGGGGCTCTACGAGCAGTACTTC
>TRBV9|NA|TRBJ2-1|NA
CASSVEGAGPYNEQFF
TGTGCCAGCAGCGTAGAGGGGGCGGGGCCGTACAATGAGCAGTTCTTC
>TRBV29-1|NA|TRBJ2-2|TRBD2
CSVTGLAGGPDTGELFF
TGCAGCGTGACGGGACTAGCGGGAGGGCCGGACACCGGGGAGCTGTTTTTT
>TRBV24-1|few|TRBJ1-5|NA
CATSDRDPGGVNQPQHF
TGTGCCACCAGTGATCGGGACCCCGGAGGAGTTAATCAGCCCCAGCATTTT
>TRBV6-1|NA|TRBJ1-1|NA
CATERGAYLTEAFF
TGTGCCACCGAACGGGGGGCTTATCTCACTGAAGCTTTCTTT
>TRBV7-3|few|TRBJ1-2|NA
CASSEQGSLGYTF
TGTGCCAGCAGCGAGCAGGGGTCTCTTGGCTACACCTTC